The next 22 T cell receptor beta chains were all read from a single sample in a study of T cell responses to AZD1222 COVID-19 vaccine. Measured with immunoSEQ multiplex PCR; TCRdb has only the in-frame clones, and not every one. The sample consists of roughly 150,000 clones, 75% to 90% of them appearing once. The sample was peripheral blood, taken 28 days after the second AZD1222 dose. The receptors were sampled from an adult who received the AZD1222 COVID-19 vaccine.

This chain uses TRBV10-3 with TRBJ2-1; D is uncertain. The CDR3 length is 17 residues. Trimming took 0 bases from V and 2 from J, leaving 14 bases between them. Germline CDR1 and CDR2: ENHRY and SYGVKD. The CDR3 is CAISESGGNSPYNEQFF. CDR3 in DNA: TGTGCCATCAGTGAGTCGGGCGGTAATAGTCCCTACAATGAGCAGTTCTTC.

The chain combines TRBV6-5 with TRBJ2-7; possibly TRBD1 or TRBD2 for D (5 bases each). There are 12 residues in the CDR3. The V end lost 6 bases, the J end lost 4 bases, and 10 bases lay between the germline ends. CDR1 is MNHEY, CDR2 SVGAGI, per germline. DNA of the CDR3: TGTGCCAGCAGACACTGGGGGTACGAGCAGTACTTC. Protein sequence: CASRHWGYEQYF.

This clone was counted between two and nine times. The chain uses TRBV19 and TRBJ1-5; D unclear. The CDR3 is 13 residues long. The ends were cut back, 6 bases at V and 4 bases at J, with 10 bases in the middle. Per germline, CDR1 LNHDA and CDR2 SQIVND (reference sequence). The CDR3 loop is CASRRQENQPQHF. CDR3 in DNA: TGTGCCAGTAGAAGGCAGGAGAATCAGCCCCAGCATTTT.

The genes are TRBV29-1 and TRBJ2-2; D could derive from TRBD1 or TRBD2 (5 bases each). The germline CDR1 and CDR2 sequences are SQVTM and ANQGSEA. The CDR3 consists of 15 residues. V was pared by 4 bases and J by 2 bases, with 14 bases between. The CDR3 nucleotides read TGCAGCGTTGTCCGGGGCAGCTCTAACACCGGGGAGCTGTTTTTT. It translates to CSVVRGSSNTGELFF.

The V gene is TRBV6-6, the J gene TRBJ1-2, with D maybe TRBD1 (6 bases). This CDR3 has 14 residues. Germline CDR1 MNHNY, CDR2 SVGAGI (reference sequence). V lost 5 bases, J lost 4 bases, and 14 bases lay in between. CDR3 sequence: CASSAPDRTYGYTF. The CDR3, as DNA: TGTGCCAGCAGTGCACCCGACAGGACCTATGGCTACACCTTC.

A few counts support this clone. The rearrangement links TRBV7-9 to TRBJ1-2; TRBD1 agrees at 8 bases. J was trimmed by 2 bases and V by 5 bases; bases with no gene match: 4. The CDR3 is 14 amino acids. Germline CDR1 is SEHNR and CDR2 is FQNEAQ (reference sequence). Here the CDR3 reads CASSIQGGNYGYTF. The CDR3 nucleotides are TGTGCCAGCAGCATACAGGGGGGAAACTATGGCTACACCTTC.

The chain links TRBV7-3 to TRBJ2-5; a possible D gene is TRBD2 (6 bases). Germline values: CDR1 SGHTA, CDR2 FQGTGA. Trimming stripped 5 bases from V and 2 bases from J, with 15 bases between. This CDR3 spans 15 amino acids. CDR3 DNA: TGTGCCAGCAGCCGACGCAGGGAGGCGCAAGAGACCCAGTACTTC. Protein: CASSRRREAQETQYF.

Only a few counts were recorded for this clone. The chain employs TRBV11-1 and TRBJ1-1; 7 bases fit TRBD1. Germline values: CDR1 SGHAT, CDR2 FQDESV (reference sequence). This CDR3 is 13 amino acids long. J was trimmed by 7 bases and V by 5 bases; bases with no gene match: 7. This CDR3 is CASSIIRQGEAFF. CDR3 DNA sequence: TGTGCCAGCAGCATCATAAGACAGGGTGAAGCTTTCTTT.

This clone was seen just once. V is TRBV29-1 and J is TRBJ2-7; D is possibly TRBD2 (5 bases). Germline V gives CDR1 SQVTM, CDR2 ANQGSEA. The CDR3 covers 13 residues. Trimming shortened V by 6 bases and J by 3 bases, and 15 bases separated the two germline ends. As DNA, the CDR3 is TGCAGCGTAGCTCGACGGGGAAACTACGAGCAGTACTTC. As protein: CSVARRGNYEQYF.

The chain combines TRBV7-8 with TRBJ2-7, with D unclear. The germline CDR1 and CDR2 sequences are SGHVS and FQNEAQ. Trimming removed 0 bases at V and 4 bases at J, with 10 bases between. The CDR3 contains 14 residues. CDR3 sequence: CASSLAHKIYEQYF. DNA of the CDR3: TGTGCCAGCAGCTTAGCCCATAAAATATACGAGCAGTACTTC.

The V gene is TRBV20-1, the J gene TRBJ1-4; D ambiguous. CDR1 is DFQATT, CDR2 SNEGSKA, per germline (reference sequence). This CDR3 has 11 amino acids. Trimming shortened V by 5 bases and J by 8 bases, and 9 bases separated the two germline ends. The CDR3 DNA follows: TGCAGTGCTCACCGGTGGGAAAAACTGTTTTTT. Protein: CSAHRWEKLFF.

This chain links TRBV29-1 with TRBJ2-7; D remains ambiguous. The V end lost 5 bases, the J end lost 3 bases, and 14 bases lay between the germline ends. The germline V gene has CDR1 SQVTM and CDR2 ANQGSEA. This CDR3 has 13 amino acids. Written as DNA, the CDR3 is TGCAGCGTTCTAGACATCACAATCTACGAGCAGTACTTC. It specifies CSVLDITIYEQYF.

The chain has TRBV6-5 and TRBJ1-1; 8 positions agree with TRBD1. V shed 5 bases, J shed 4 bases, and the junction held 3 bases outside the gene matches. This CDR3 comprises 13 residues. CDR1 and CDR2 from the germline V gene are MNHEY and SVGAGI. The DNA of the CDR3 is TGTGCCAGCAGTAGGACAGGGCCCACTGAAGCTTTCTTT. As protein: CASSRTGPTEAFF.

The chain joins TRBV4-2 to TRBJ1-1; D gene uncertain. Trimming removed 1 base from V and 1 base from J, with 7 bases in between. CDR3 length equals 14 residues. Germline loops: CDR1 LGHNA, CDR2 YNFKEQ. Written as DNA, the CDR3 is TGTGCCAGCAGCCAAGGTCCGGGGAACACTGAAGCTTTCTTT. Its translation: CASSQGPGNTEAFF.

The V and J genes are TRBV5-8 and TRBJ1-5; unclear D gene. CDR1 is SGHTS and CDR2 is YDEGEE in the germline V gene. The CDR3 has 15 amino acids. V lost 2 bases and J lost 0, with 9 bases in between. The CDR3 DNA sequence: TGTGCCAGCAGCTTATCCATAGGTAGCAATCAGCCCCAGCATTTT. This sequence encodes CASSLSIGSNQPQHF.

The V gene is TRBV5-4, the J gene TRBJ1-6; 10 positions match TRBD1. The germline V gene has CDR1 SGHNT and CDR2 YYREEE (reference sequence). The V gene end was trimmed by 4 bases and the J gene end by 5 bases; junction bases not matched to a gene: 9. The CDR3 length is 17 residues. This CDR3 reads CASSPGTGDVHNSPLHF. The CDR3 DNA reads as TGTGCCAGCAGCCCCGGGACAGGGGATGTGCATAATTCACCCCTCCACTTT.

Concerning this clone itself: The junction differs from germline at one of its ends, possibly a read error. This chain connects TRBV14 to TRBJ2-5; TRBD2 matches 11 bases. CDR1 and CDR2 (germline): SGHDN, FVKESK. The CDR3 runs 13 residues. CDR3 DNA: TGTGCCAGCAGCCACACGATAGCGGGAGGGCCCCACTTC. It translates to CASSHTIAGGPHF.

The chain is built from TRBV24-1 and TRBJ2-1; D remains ambiguous. The CDR3 is 15 residues long. The germline V gene encodes CDR1 KGHDR and CDR2 SFDVKD. Deletions cut 0 bases from V and 3 bases from J, with 8 bases between. The CDR3 DNA reads as TGTGCCACCAGTGATTTGGGTCCCCGCTACAATGAGCAGTTCTTC. It encodes CATSDLGPRYNEQFF.

This chain connects TRBV11-2 to TRBJ1-1; maybe TRBD1 (5 bases). The V gene lost 5 bases and the J gene lost 6 bases, with 19 bases spanning the gap. The CDR3 is 15 residues long. Germline V CDR1 and CDR2: SGHAT, FQNNGV. The CDR3 loop is CASSLTGLRRSEAFF. The DNA for the CDR3 is TGTGCCAGCAGCCTCACGGGACTAAGGAGGTCTGAAGCTTTCTTT.

The genes are TRBV2 and TRBJ2-1; D call uncertain. The germline CDR1 and CDR2 sequences are SNHLY and FYNNEI. The CDR3 covers 15 residues. Deletions cut 1 base from V and 0 bases from J, with 7 bases between. The chain's CDR3 is CASSEVRSSYNEQFF. The CDR3 nucleotides are TGTGCCAGCAGTGAAGTTCGGAGCTCCTACAATGAGCAGTTCTTC.

This rearrangement joins TRBV18 to TRBJ1-4; D unclear. The V end lost 2 bases, the J end lost 6 bases, and 7 bases lay between the germline ends. The CDR3 spans 13 residues. Germline loops: CDR1 KGHSH, CDR2 LQKENI. The CDR3 DNA is TGTGCCAGCTCACCATCGGGAGATGAAAAACTGTTTTTT. Encoded protein: CASSPSGDEKLFF.

The table lists this clone with a few counts. The chain carries TRBV24-1 and TRBJ2-1, with a weak D call TRBD2 (6 bases). The CDR3 covers 16 residues. Trimming removed 5 bases from V and 6 bases from J, with 19 bases in between. From germline, CDR1 is KGHDR and CDR2 SFDVKD. CDR3 loop: CATSVGGLGPSNEQFF. The CDR3 DNA follows: TGTGCCACCAGTGTTGGGGGACTCGGGCCTTCCAATGAGCAGTTCTTC.